Listed below are T cell receptor beta chains from one sample, sequenced in a study of T cells in Graves' hyperthyroidism and ophthalmopathy. TCRdb passed the multiplex PCR reads through MiXCR, listing each CDR3 protein once. The sample has approximately 610,000 distinct CDR3 sequences; 16% are singletons. Sequenced: blood. The receptors were sampled from a woman aged 18-30 years with Graves' hyperthyroidism. Each CDR3 is given with its conserved first and last residue. The order of the fields is D gene, V gene, clone size, J gene, CDR3 protein, CDR3 DNA. The D gene is left open where the match is weak. Expanded clones get a size class; other rows say once, few or many, or leave the size out.

TRBD1,TRBV6-1,-,TRBJ1-5,CASSETGGSNQPQHF,TGTGCCAGCAGTGAGACAGGGGGGAGCAATCAGCCCCAGCATTTT
-,TRBV7-9,many,TRBJ1-2,CASSLGRTNYGYTF,TGTGCCAGCAGCTTAGGTCGGACTAACTATGGCTACACCTTC
-,TRBV9,few,TRBJ1-1,CASSVAPWGLSEAFF,TGTGCCAGCAGCGTAGCCCCTTGGGGGCTGTCAGAAGCTTTCTTT
-,TRBV18,few,TRBJ2-2,CASSPYTAPVLFF,TGTGCCAGCTCACCATACACAGCCCCGGTGCTGTTTTTT
-,TRBV28,many,TRBJ2-5,CASSLMDGETQYF,TGTGCCAGCAGTTTAATGGATGGCGAGACCCAGTACTTC
TRBD1,TRBV6-2/TRBV6-3,-,TRBJ2-7,CASRTGTGIEQYF,TGTGCCAGCAGAACCGGGACAGGTATCGAGCAGTACTTC
-,TRBV7-9,many,TRBJ2-1,CASSPRGDGYNEQFF,TGTGCCAGCAGCCCTCGGGGAGATGGCTACAATGAGCAGTTCTTC
-,TRBV5-4,-,TRBJ2-3,CASRLLGGHVPTDTQYF,TGTGCCAGCAGACTTTTGGGCGGTCACGTACCCACAGATACGCAGTATTTT
TRBD2,TRBV7-2,many,TRBJ2-7,CASSPTSASYEQYF,TGTGCCAGCAGCCCGACTAGCGCCAGCTACGAGCAGTACTTC
-,TRBV19,once,TRBJ1-6,CASRMGGGPLHF,TGTGCCAGCAGAATGGGGGGTGGCCCCCTCCACTTT
TRBD1,TRBV10-3,many,TRBJ1-2,CAISERETGGENYGYTF,TGTGCCATCAGTGAGCGGGAAACAGGGGGAGAAAACTATGGCTACACCTTC
-,TRBV10-3,-,TRBJ1-1,CAISDNFRHAEAFF,TGTGCCATCAGTGACAATTTCCGCCACGCAGAAGCTTTCTTT
TRBD2,TRBV9,many,TRBJ2-5,CASSVSLAGIETQYF,TGTGCCAGCAGCGTAAGCCTAGCGGGTATAGAGACCCAGTACTTC
TRBD2,TRBV2,few,TRBJ2-1,CASSLLAGESDEQFF,TGTGCCAGCAGCTTACTAGCGGGAGAATCCGATGAGCAGTTCTTC
-,TRBV5-1,few,TRBJ2-1,CASSLSGPLSYNEQFF,TGCGCCAGCAGCTTATCGGGGCCCCTCTCCTACAATGAGCAGTTCTTC
-,TRBV7-9,-,TRBJ1-2,CASSGGTGSNYGYTF,TGTGCCAGCAGCGGGGGTACAGGGTCGAACTATGGCTACACCTTC
TRBD1,TRBV7-9,many,TRBJ1-1,CASSSLLGQGSTEAFF,TGTGCCAGCAGCTCCCTCCTGGGACAGGGTAGCACTGAAGCTTTCTTT
-,TRBV20-1,many,TRBJ1-1,CSARPVPKVTEAFF,TGCAGTGCTAGGCCGGTTCCGAAGGTCACTGAAGCTTTCTTT
-,TRBV5-5,-,TRBJ2-7,CASSLQTGSYEQYF,TGTGCCAGCAGCTTGCAGACAGGCTCCTACGAGCAGTACTTC
-,TRBV6-5,-,TRBJ2-3,CASSYSTLAADTQYF,TGTGCCAGCAGTTACTCTACCCTAGCCGCAGATACGCAGTATTTT
-,TRBV6-1,few,TRBJ2-2,CASSARTRRAGELFF,TGTGCCAGCAGTGCCCGGACGCGAAGGGCGGGGGAGCTGTTTTTT
TRBD2,TRBV7-2,-,TRBJ2-5,CASSSSGIFQETQYF,TGTGCCAGCAGCTCTAGCGGAATTTTCCAAGAGACCCAGTACTTC
TRBD1,TRBV28,many,TRBJ2-4,CASSSEDRDLLAKNIQYF,TGTGCCAGCAGCTCCGAGGACAGGGACCTACTAGCCAAAAACATTCAGTACTTC
-,TRBV10-3,few,TRBJ2-7,CAITAEGPGISYEQYF,TGTGCCATCACCGCAGAGGGCCCGGGTATCTCCTACGAGCAGTACTTC
-,TRBV11-3,many,TRBJ2-7,CASSLVAGASIYEQYF,TGTGCCAGCAGCTTAGTAGCAGGGGCATCGATCTACGAGCAGTACTTC
-,TRBV28,many,TRBJ2-1,CASRAGGPSYNEQFF,TGTGCCAGCAGGGCAGGGGGGCCGTCCTACAATGAGCAGTTCTTC
-,TRBV19,few,TRBJ2-2,CASTATGHTGELFF,TGTGCCAGTACCGCGACAGGCCACACCGGGGAGCTGTTTTTT
-,TRBV11-2,many,TRBJ1-5,CASSLDRRLSNQPQHF,TGTGCCAGCAGCTTAGATCGCAGGCTTAGCAATCAGCCCCAGCATTTT
-,TRBV25-1,few,TRBJ2-7,CASSDPLRARGEQYF,TGTGCCAGCAGTGACCCGTTGAGGGCCCGAGGGGAGCAGTACTTC
TRBD1,TRBV5-5,-,TRBJ2-1,CASSSQGGSCNEQFF,TGTGCCAGCAGCTCGCAAGGGGGCTCCTGCAATGAGCAGTTCTTC
-,TRBV6-2/TRBV6-3,few,TRBJ2-5,CASSYSPGDQETQYF,TGTGCCAGCAGTTACTCACCCGGGGACCAAGAGACCCAGTACTTC
TRBD2,TRBV6-1,many,TRBJ2-7,CASMTRGESYEQYF,TGTGCCAGCATGACGCGGGGGGAATCCTACGAGCAGTACTTC
-,TRBV6-2/TRBV6-3,few,TRBJ2-3,CASSYIARARTEDTQYF,TGTGCCAGCAGTTACATCGCGAGGGCACGGACTGAAGATACGCAGTATTTT
-,TRBV11-2,-,TRBJ1-6,CASSSLMGASPLHF,TGTGCCAGCAGCTCACTGATGGGGGCTTCACCCCTCCACTTT
-,TRBV6-1,many,TRBJ2-3,CASSLGVGTDTQYF,TGTGCCAGCAGTTTGGGGGTTGGCACAGATACGCAGTATTTT
-,TRBV10-1,many,TRBJ1-1,CASSAKRRGYTEAFF,TGCGCCAGCAGTGCTAAGAGAAGGGGATACACTGAAGCTTTCTTT
TRBD1,TRBV11-2,many,TRBJ2-5,CASSLVDRGSTEKGTQYF,TGTGCCAGCAGCTTAGTCGACAGGGGCTCTACCGAAAAGGGGACCCAGTACTTC
-,TRBV20-1,-,TRBJ2-1,CSARVYSCNEQFF,TGCAGTGCTAGGGTCTACAGCTGCAATGAGCAGTTCTTC
-,TRBV18,many,TRBJ1-2,CASSGVNYGYTF,TGTGCCAGCTCCGGGGTAAACTATGGCTACACCTTC
-,TRBV11-2,many,TRBJ1-6,CASSPSQGYSSPLHF,TGTGCCAGCAGCCCATCGCAGGGATATAGTTCACCCCTCCACTTT
-,TRBV6-5,-,TRBJ2-4,CASSYESPFNLGTLAKNIQYF,TGTGCCAGCAGTTACGAAAGCCCATTTAATCTAGGCACCCTAGCCAAAAACATTCAGTACTTC
-,TRBV28,few,TRBJ2-5,CASSGYLGTQYF,TGTGCCAGCAGTGGGTATTTGGGGACCCAGTACTTC
TRBD2,TRBV18,few,TRBJ2-5,CASSSYKLAEKTQYF,TGTGCCAGCTCATCCTACAAACTAGCGGAGAAGACCCAGTACTTC